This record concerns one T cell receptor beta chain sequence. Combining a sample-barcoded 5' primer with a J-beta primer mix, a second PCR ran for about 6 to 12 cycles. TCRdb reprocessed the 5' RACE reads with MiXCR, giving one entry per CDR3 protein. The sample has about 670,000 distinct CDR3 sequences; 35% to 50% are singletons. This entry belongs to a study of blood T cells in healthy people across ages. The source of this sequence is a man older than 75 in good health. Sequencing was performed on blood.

The DNA of the CDR3 is TGTGCCAGCAGCTTAACGGCTAGCGGGAGACCCCACGAGCAGTACTTC. This gives the protein CASSLTASGRPHEQYF. V and J are TRBV7-2 and TRBJ2-7, with 10 positions matching TRBD2. CDR1 is SGHTA, CDR2 FQGNSA, per germline. V gave up 2 bases and J gave up 5 bases; unmatched junction bases: 9. The length of the CDR3 is 16 residues.